This T cell receptor (beta chain) stems from a study of early T cells in non-severe SARS-CoV-2 infection. CDR3 length: 14 residues. CDR1 SEHNR and CDR2 FQNEAQ come from the germline V gene (reference sequence). The ends were cut back, 2 bases at V and 1 base at J, with 7 bases in the middle. Individual cDNA molecules each received unique molecular identifiers attached to them. A single record per CDR3 protein comes from TCRdb applying MiXCR to the 5' RACE reads. The repertoire includes about 27,000 distinct CDR3 sequences, approximately 5% of them detected once, and 4% sits in the top ten. Sequencing was done on a sample of whole blood. The TCR comes from an adult who was a healthcare worker with PCR-confirmed SARS-CoV-2 infection or an uninfected control (not recorded which). V gene TRBV7-9 combines with J gene TRBJ2-3; D may correspond to TRBD1 or TRBD2 (5 bases each). The CDR3 is CASSLLGGTDTQYF. In nucleotides, the CDR3 is TGTGCCAGCAGCTTATTGGGGGGCACAGATACGCAGTATTTT.